The rows below give T cell receptor beta chains drawn from one sample of a study of T cells after yellow fever vaccination. A single record per CDR3 protein comes from TCRdb applying MiXCR to the 5' RACE reads. The table includes fewer than 150,000 distinct CDR3 sequences, roughly 8% detected once. The source material was CD4+ T cells sorted from PBMCs, sampled 5 days after the yellow fever booster vaccination. These receptors all stem from a man aged 25-45 years who received the YFV17D yellow fever vaccine. CDR3s include the opening cysteine and the closing phenylalanine or tryptophan. Each record gives: V gene, D gene, J gene, clone size, CDR3 DNA, CDR3 protein. D genes are given only for firm matches. Not every row has a clone size; where given, it reads once, few, many or a size class.

>TRBV12-3/TRBV12-4|-|TRBJ1-5|-
TGTGCCAGCAGAAGGGGGTGGGGGGATCAGCCCCAGCATTTT
CASRRGWGDQPQHF
>TRBV5-1|-|TRBJ2-5|few
TGCGCCAGCAGCTTGGAGGCGGCGGCGTGGGTACAAGAGACCCAGTACTTC
CASSLEAAAWVQETQYF
>TRBV7-3|-|TRBJ2-2|many
TGTGCCAGCAGCTTAAAGGCCCCGACCGGGGAGCTGTTTTTT
CASSLKAPTGELFF
>TRBV20-1|TRBD2|TRBJ2-2|few
TGCAGTGCTAGAGATCACACTAGCGGGAGATTAACCGGGGAGCTGTTTTTT
CSARDHTSGRLTGELFF
>TRBV15|TRBD1|TRBJ2-7|many
TGTGCCACCAGCAGAGATTCATCCGGGACAGGCTACGAGCAGTACTTC
CATSRDSSGTGYEQYF
>TRBV21-1|-|TRBJ2-7|many
TGTGCCAGCAGTAAAAAGAGTACTAGCGGGAAATTCGAGACCTACGAGCAGTACTTC
CASSKKSTSGKFETYEQYF
>TRBV7-2|TRBD2|TRBJ2-3|many
TGTGCCAGCAGCTTAGTTAGTAGCGGGGATACGCAGTATTTT
CASSLVSSGDTQYF
>TRBV7-2|-|TRBJ2-7|many
TGTGCCAGCAGCGAGAATAGCGGTCCCTACGAGCAGTACTTC
CASSENSGPYEQYF
>TRBV24-1|-|TRBJ2-2|-
TGTGCCACCAGTGATCCCAGCAGCACCGGGGAGCTGTTTTTT
CATSDPSSTGELFF
>TRBV20-1|TRBD1|TRBJ1-3|-
TGCAGTGCTAGACCTTCCTCGGACAGGGTCTATGGAAACACCATATATTTT
CSARPSSDRVYGNTIYF
>TRBV7-2|-|TRBJ2-7|many
TGTGCCAGCAGCTCCCGCTCAGGGTCCGAGCAGTACTTC
CASSSRSGSEQYF
>TRBV5-1|-|TRBJ1-1|many
TGCGCCAGCGGATCACTGTCCGTTACTGAAGCTTTCTTT
CASGSLSVTEAFF
>TRBV7-2|TRBD1|TRBJ1-6|many
TGTGCCAGCAGCCCGGGACAGGGGAATGTATCACCCCTCCACTTT
CASSPGQGNVSPLHF
>TRBV9|-|TRBJ2-3|many
TGTGCCAGCAGCGCAGAAACAGGAGCCACAGATACGCAGTATTTT
CASSAETGATDTQYF
>TRBV7-8|-|TRBJ2-1|many
TGTGCCAGCAGCTTCGACCGCCGACTAGGAAGTGAGCAGTTCTTC
CASSFDRRLGSEQFF
>TRBV20-1|-|TRBJ2-7|many
TGCAGTGCTAGAGACGGGGTCAGCTACGAGCAGTACTTC
CSARDGVSYEQYF
>TRBV20-1|TRBD2|TRBJ2-7|many
TGCAGTGCAAAACTAGCGTCCAAGCACACCTACGAGCAGTACTTC
CSAKLASKHTYEQYF
>TRBV20-1|-|TRBJ2-2|-
TGCAGTGCTAGGCAAGCGAAAATTAACACCGGGGAGCTGTTTTTT
CSARQAKINTGELFF
>TRBV5-1|-|TRBJ1-1|many
TGCGCCAGCAGCTTGGACCCCCTAGGGGAGAAGGCTTTCTTT
CASSLDPLGEKAFF
>TRBV12-3/TRBV12-4|TRBD1|TRBJ2-3|many
TGTGCCAGCAAAAGACAGGGCCTCACAGATACGCAGTATTTT
CASKRQGLTDTQYF
>TRBV5-1|TRBD1|TRBJ2-5|many
TGCGCCAGCAACAGGGGGAGCCAAGAGACCCAGTACTTC
CASNRGSQETQYF
>TRBV20-1|TRBD2|TRBJ2-3|few
TGCAGTGCTGAGGCCCAGGGTAGCGGGAGGGCCGGGATAGATACGCAGTATTTT
CSAEAQGSGRAGIDTQYF
>TRBV24-1|TRBD1|TRBJ2-1|many
TGTGCCACCAGTGATTCGGACAGGGAATATCAGTTCTTC
CATSDSDREYQFF
>TRBV10-3|-|TRBJ2-5|-
TGTGCCATCAATCAGGGTGTCGGCAGCCAAGAGACCCAGTACTTC
CAINQGVGSQETQYF
>TRBV10-2|TRBD2|TRBJ2-3|many
TGCGCCAGCACCGAACGGGCGGGAGCGACAGATACGCAGTATTTT
CASTERAGATDTQYF
>TRBV20-1|-|TRBJ2-1|many
TGCAGTGCTAGAGACGGGGCCCACAATGAGCAGTTCTTC
CSARDGAHNEQFF
>TRBV20-1|-|TRBJ2-2|many
TGCAGTGCCCCCAGTCAAGTCGGGACCGGGGAGCTGTTTTTT
CSAPSQVGTGELFF
>TRBV29-1|TRBD1|TRBJ2-2|many
TGCAGCGTGGGGGACAGGGGGCGCAACACCGGGGAGCTGTTTTTT
CSVGDRGRNTGELFF
>TRBV30|-|TRBJ2-1|many
TGTGCCTGGAGGCTAGGGGGAGGCTCCTTTCGTGAGCAGTTCTTC
CAWRLGGGSFREQFF
>TRBV29-1|-|TRBJ2-7|many
TGCAGCGCGCGGACCGCGGCCGAGCAGTACTTC
CSARTAAEQYF
>TRBV10-2|TRBD2|TRBJ2-1|many
TGCGCCAGCACCGAGGGTAGCGGGAGCTCCTACAATGAGCAGTTCTTC
CASTEGSGSSYNEQFF
>TRBV20-1|-|TRBJ2-5|-
TGCAGTGCTAGACCGGAAAGACAGACCCACCAAGAGACCCAGTACTTC
CSARPERQTHQETQYF
>TRBV20-1|TRBD2|TRBJ2-1|-
TGCAGTGCCAGTACTAGCGGGAGGCAATACAATGAGCAGTTCTTC
CSASTSGRQYNEQFF
>TRBV20-1|TRBD2|TRBJ2-1|many
TGCAGTGCTAGAGTCGCTAGCGGGAGGGATAATTACAATGAGCAGTTCTTC
CSARVASGRDNYNEQFF
>TRBV12-3/TRBV12-4|-|TRBJ2-7|many
TGTGCCAGCAGTTCGGGCCGGCCCTACGAGCAGTACTTC
CASSSGRPYEQYF
>TRBV20-1|-|TRBJ2-7|-
TGCAGTGCTGGGGGCGCCAGCTCCTACGAGCAGTACTTC
CSAGGASSYEQYF
>TRBV29-1|-|TRBJ2-5|many
TGCAGCATCCGAGGCCGACAACCAGAGACCCAGTACTTC
CSIRGRQPETQYF
>TRBV20-1|TRBD2|TRBJ2-1|-
TGCAGTGCCACCGGGACTAGCAACCCCAAAGAGCAGTTCTTC
CSATGTSNPKEQFF
>TRBV7-9|-|TRBJ2-3|many
TGTGCCAGCAGCTTAGTAGGGAGAAGGTGGCCAGATACGCAGTATTTT
CASSLVGRRWPDTQYF
>TRBV5-1|-|TRBJ2-7|many
TGCGCCAGCAGCGAGCAGGAGGCCGACGAGCAGTACTTC
CASSEQEADEQYF
>TRBV25-1|TRBD2|TRBJ2-1|many
TGTGCCAGCAGGGGGACTAGCGGGAGTAGCTACAATGAGCAGTTCTTC
CASRGTSGSSYNEQFF
>TRBV3-1|TRBD1|TRBJ2-3|many
TGTGCCAGCAGTCGGACAGGTCTGGATACGCAGTATTTT
CASSRTGLDTQYF